The rows below give T cell receptor beta chains drawn from one sample of a study of tumor-infiltrating lymphocytes in primary liver carcinoma. MiXCR, applied by TCRdb to the multiplex PCR reads, yields one record per CDR3 protein. The sample holds hundreds of thousands of distinct CDR3 sequences, around three fifths seen once. The sample taken for sequencing was peripheral blood. All receptors derive from a woman younger than 45 with primary liver carcinoma and hepatitis B virus infection. The CDR3 runs from the conserved cysteine through the conserved F or W. The D gene is left open where the match is weak. Clone sizes are given selectively: once, few, many, or a class where the clone is expanded.

J gene: TRBJ2-7; clone size: many; CDR3 length: 15; V gene: TRBV4-3; D gene: TRBD2; CDR3 protein: CASSLLAGGAYEQYF; CDR3 DNA: TGCGCCAGCAGCCTTCTAGCGGGAGGGGCCTACGAGCAGTACTTC
J gene: TRBJ1-6; clone size: NA; CDR3 length: 17; V gene: TRBV5-6; D gene: NA; CDR3 protein: CASSVGPVGLHNSPLHF; CDR3 DNA: TGTGCCAGCAGCGTCGGCCCCGTTGGGCTACATAATTCACCCCTCCACTTT
J gene: TRBJ2-7; clone size: NA; CDR3 length: 13; V gene: TRBV5-1; D gene: NA; CDR3 protein: CASSLTGFYEQYF; CDR3 DNA: TGCGCCAGCAGCTTGACAGGCTTCTACGAGCAGTACTTC
J gene: TRBJ2-3; clone size: few; CDR3 length: 13; V gene: TRBV12-3/TRBV12-4; D gene: NA; CDR3 protein: CASRVVATDTQYF; CDR3 DNA: TGTGCCAGCAGGGTAGTTGCCACAGATACGCAGTATTTT
J gene: TRBJ1-1; clone size: NA; CDR3 length: 12; V gene: TRBV11-2; D gene: NA; CDR3 protein: CASSFAGSEAFF; CDR3 DNA: TGTGCCAGCAGCTTTGCAGGGAGCGAGGCTTTCTTT
J gene: TRBJ1-4; clone size: NA; CDR3 length: 14; V gene: TRBV28; D gene: NA; CDR3 protein: CASSLGSTNEKLFF; CDR3 DNA: TGTGCCAGCAGTTTAGGCTCAACTAATGAAAAACTGTTTTTT
J gene: TRBJ2-5; clone size: few; CDR3 length: 17; V gene: TRBV5-1; D gene: TRBD2; CDR3 protein: CASSPALGTSLGETQYF; CDR3 DNA: TGCGCCAGCAGCCCGGCATTGGGGACTAGCTTGGGAGAGACCCAGTACTTC
J gene: TRBJ1-2; clone size: many; CDR3 length: 15; V gene: TRBV5-6; D gene: NA; CDR3 protein: CASSFFQGVNYGYTF; CDR3 DNA: TGTGCCAGCAGCTTCTTCCAGGGTGTAAACTATGGCTACACCTTC
J gene: TRBJ1-2; clone size: NA; CDR3 length: 15; V gene: TRBV10-2; D gene: NA; CDR3 protein: CASTSTRTAGSGYTF; CDR3 DNA: TGCGCCAGCACCTCGACGAGGACGGCGGGGTCGGGCTACACCTTC
J gene: TRBJ2-1; clone size: NA; CDR3 length: 17; V gene: TRBV4-2; D gene: NA; CDR3 protein: CASSQVNRLTADNEQFF; CDR3 DNA: TGTGCCAGCAGCCAAGTAAACCGACTGACGGCCGACAATGAGCAGTTCTTC
J gene: TRBJ2-3; clone size: NA; CDR3 length: 16; V gene: TRBV24-1; D gene: TRBD2; CDR3 protein: CVTSDPTSLGTDTQYF; CDR3 DNA: TGTGTCACCAGTGACCCGACTAGCCTTGGAACAGATACGCAGTATTTT
J gene: TRBJ2-1; clone size: NA; CDR3 length: 15; V gene: TRBV7-9; D gene: TRBD1; CDR3 protein: CASSLVVGTALAQFF; CDR3 DNA: TGTGCCAGCAGCTTAGTCGTAGGGACAGCCCTGGCGCAGTTCTTC
J gene: TRBJ1-2; clone size: few; CDR3 length: 15; V gene: TRBV6-5; D gene: TRBD1; CDR3 protein: CASSSRGLAGVGYTF; CDR3 DNA: TGTGCCAGCAGTTCTAGGGGGCTGGCGGGGGTTGGCTACACCTTC
J gene: TRBJ1-6; clone size: NA; CDR3 length: 17; V gene: TRBV7-9; D gene: NA; CDR3 protein: CASTPLVGQGINSPLHF; CDR3 DNA: TGTGCCAGCACCCCCCTTGTGGGGCAGGGAATTAATTCACCCCTCCACTTT
J gene: TRBJ1-1; clone size: NA; CDR3 length: 13; V gene: TRBV7-9; D gene: NA; CDR3 protein: CASSSAVGVDAFF; CDR3 DNA: TGTGCCAGCAGCTCCGCAGTGGGCGTTGACGCTTTCTTT
J gene: TRBJ2-7; clone size: few; CDR3 length: 16; V gene: TRBV5-6; D gene: TRBD2; CDR3 protein: CASLSGRGRASYEQYF; CDR3 DNA: TGTGCCAGCTTATCTGGGAGGGGTCGTGCTTCCTACGAGCAGTACTTC
J gene: TRBJ2-3; clone size: NA; CDR3 length: 17; V gene: TRBV14; D gene: TRBD1; CDR3 protein: CASSQDPGQVGTDTQYF; CDR3 DNA: TGTGCCAGCAGCCAAGATCCGGGACAGGTGGGCACAGATACGCAGTATTTT
J gene: TRBJ2-5; clone size: NA; CDR3 length: 17; V gene: TRBV4-1; D gene: TRBD1; CDR3 protein: CASSQDWTGRRRETQYF; CDR3 DNA: TGCGCCAGCAGCCAGGATTGGACAGGGAGGAGAAGAGAGACCCAGTACTTC
J gene: TRBJ1-1; clone size: many; CDR3 length: 13; V gene: TRBV11-1; D gene: NA; CDR3 protein: CASSLGTKDLAFF; CDR3 DNA: TGTGCCAGCAGCTTAGGGACCAAAGACCTGGCTTTCTTT
J gene: TRBJ2-7; clone size: NA; CDR3 length: 12; V gene: TRBV7-9; D gene: NA; CDR3 protein: CARSDGPYEQYF; CDR3 DNA: TGTGCCAGGTCGGACGGCCCCTACGAGCAGTACTTC
J gene: TRBJ2-1; clone size: many; CDR3 length: 15; V gene: TRBV29-1; D gene: NA; CDR3 protein: CSAPATSPPWDEQFF; CDR3 DNA: TGCAGCGCCCCCGCTACTAGCCCCCCTTGGGATGAGCAGTTCTTC
J gene: TRBJ2-7; clone size: NA; CDR3 length: 16; V gene: TRBV11-2; D gene: NA; CDR3 protein: CASNSLPGYWSYEQYF; CDR3 DNA: TGTGCCAGTAACTCCCTCCCGGGATATTGGTCTTACGAGCAGTACTTC
J gene: TRBJ1-5; clone size: few; CDR3 length: 15; V gene: TRBV6-6; D gene: TRBD1; CDR3 protein: CASSYVGGSNQPQHF; CDR3 DNA: TGTGCCAGCAGTTACGTAGGGGGCAGCAATCAGCCCCAGCATTTT
J gene: TRBJ2-7; clone size: medium-sized; CDR3 length: 12; V gene: TRBV11-2; D gene: NA; CDR3 protein: CASSLITYEQYF; CDR3 DNA: TGTGCCAGCAGCTTAATTACCTACGAGCAGTACTTC
J gene: TRBJ2-1; clone size: few; CDR3 length: 12; V gene: TRBV20-1; D gene: NA; CDR3 protein: CSAQPRNNEQFF; CDR3 DNA: TGCAGTGCCCAGCCAAGGAACAATGAGCAGTTCTTC
J gene: TRBJ2-7; clone size: NA; CDR3 length: 13; V gene: TRBV6-5; D gene: NA; CDR3 protein: CASRRRGTYEQYF; CDR3 DNA: TGTGCCAGCAGACGACGGGGAACCTACGAGCAGTACTTC
J gene: TRBJ2-7; clone size: few; CDR3 length: 18; V gene: TRBV4-2; D gene: TRBD2; CDR3 protein: CAGSQGPSGQRETYEQYF; CDR3 DNA: TGTGCCGGCAGCCAAGGGCCTTCTGGTCAGCGGGAAACCTACGAGCAGTACTTC
J gene: TRBJ2-1; clone size: NA; CDR3 length: 11; V gene: TRBV5-4; D gene: NA; CDR3 protein: CASSSDNEQSF; CDR3 DNA: TGTGCCAGCAGCTCCGACAATGAGCAGTCCTTC
J gene: TRBJ2-1; clone size: NA; CDR3 length: 11; V gene: TRBV24-1; D gene: NA; CDR3 protein: CATSDFDEQFF; CDR3 DNA: TGTGCCACCAGTGATTTCGATGAGCAGTTCTTC
J gene: TRBJ2-2; clone size: NA; CDR3 length: 17; V gene: TRBV5-6; D gene: TRBD2; CDR3 protein: CVSSLQRASGYTGELFF; CDR3 DNA: TGTGTCAGCAGCTTGCAGCGTGCTAGCGGCTACACCGGGGAGCTGTTTTTT
J gene: TRBJ2-5; clone size: NA; CDR3 length: 11; V gene: TRBV29-1; D gene: NA; CDR3 protein: CSIRPQETQYF; CDR3 DNA: TGCAGCATTCGCCCACAGGAGACCCAGTACTTC
J gene: TRBJ1-2; clone size: many; CDR3 length: 15; V gene: TRBV29-1; D gene: TRBD1; CDR3 protein: CSVEIETGRAGGYTF; CDR3 DNA: TGCAGCGTTGAAATCGAGACAGGGAGGGCGGGTGGCTACACCTTC
J gene: TRBJ2-1; clone size: many; CDR3 length: 19; V gene: TRBV6-1; D gene: TRBD2; CDR3 protein: CASSEIPLAGGGIYNEQFF; CDR3 DNA: TGTGCCAGCAGTGAAATTCCACTAGCGGGAGGTGGAATCTACAATGAGCAGTTCTTC
J gene: TRBJ2-3; clone size: many; CDR3 length: 18; V gene: TRBV29-1; D gene: TRBD1; CDR3 protein: CSVEGRAGTGRGLDTQYF; CDR3 DNA: TGCAGCGTTGAAGGGAGAGCCGGGACAGGGAGAGGGTTGGATACGCAGTATTTT
J gene: TRBJ2-3; clone size: NA; CDR3 length: 20; V gene: TRBV11-2; D gene: TRBD2; CDR3 protein: CASTLETAGLAGGRTDTQYF; CDR3 DNA: TGTGCCAGCACCTTAGAGACGGCAGGACTAGCGGGAGGACGCACAGATACGCAGTATTTT
J gene: TRBJ2-4; clone size: NA; CDR3 length: 14; V gene: TRBV6-2/TRBV6-3; D gene: NA; CDR3 protein: CASNPLIAKNIQYF; CDR3 DNA: TGTGCCAGCAACCCTCTAATAGCCAAAAACATTCAGTATTTC